The T cell receptor beta chain under discussion was sequenced for a study of CD8 T cells in ankylosing spondylitis. Study outcomes and limitations: Characteristic, it appeared, of ankylosing spondylitis blood was a TCR beta motif of several highly homologous variants. In ankylosing spondylitis patients, matched synovial fluid reportedly showed significant enrichment of disease-linked clones. Disease-linked clones bore a CD8+ phenotype and were relatively rare in peripheral blood.

CDR1 and CDR2 from the germline V gene are MNHEY and SVGEGT. Trimming at V came to 5 bases and at J to 7 bases, leaving 9 bases not matched to a gene. This CDR3 spans 14 amino acids. A quantitative 5'-RACE method, one with molecular barcodes, was used to make TCR beta libraries. Using its own MiXCR run on the 5' RACE reads, TCRdb lists one record per CDR3 protein. The repertoire holds about 130,000 distinct CDR3 sequences, with 9.3% as singletons. This clonotype was picked up many times. Its antigen is unidentified. The sequence was obtained from a male donor with ankylosing spondylitis or in good health (not recorded which). Input material: blood, either unsorted or a sorted T cell fraction (not recorded which). The chain has TRBV6-2 or TRBV6-3 and TRBJ2-7; 9 bases align to TRBD1. CDR3 in amino acids: CASSTYRGRWEQYF. The CDR3 DNA reads as TGTGCCAGCAGTACCTACAGGGGGCGATGGGAGCAGTACTTC.